These 27 T cell receptor beta chains share one sample of origin, sequenced in a study of neurological immune-mediated disorders. TCRdb redid the calling of the 5' RACE reads with MiXCR, one entry per CDR3 protein. The table includes roughly 76,000 distinct CDR3 sequences, roughly 3% detected once. The specimen sequenced was PBMCs. The receptors were sampled from a woman aged 45-65 years with multiple sclerosis.

This clonotype was recorded at least ten times. This sequence joins TRBV5-1 and TRBJ2-7, with D uncertain. CDR1 and CDR2 from the germline V gene are SGHRS and YFSETQ. The CDR3 length is 14 residues. Trimming removed 1 base at V and 3 bases at J, with 11 bases between. The CDR3 nucleotides read TGCGCCAGCAGCTTGCGAGACGGAGTCTACGAGCAGTACTTC. Protein: CASSLRDGVYEQYF.

In this sample, this clonotype turned up many times. The chain recombines TRBV4-3 with TRBJ1-5; no clear D gene. Between the trimmed V and J ends, which lost 0 bases and 5 bases, there was a span of 8 bases. The CDR3 length is 14 residues. Germline V lookup: CDR1 LGHNA, CDR2 YSLEER. CDR3 loop: CASSQDRDYQPQHF. CDR3 nucleotides: TGCGCCAGCAGCCAAGATCGGGATTATCAGCCCCAGCATTTT.

This clonotype was counted many times. The genes are TRBV20-1 and TRBJ2-3; 7 bases match TRBD2. The trim removed 6 bases at V and 2 bases at J, leaving 5 bases unmatched. The CDR3 is 13 residues long. Germline V gene sequence: CDR1 DFQATT, CDR2 SNEGSKA (reference sequence). The CDR3 loop is CSADGTTTDTQYF. The DNA of the CDR3 is TGCAGTGCCGATGGGACTACCACAGATACGCAGTATTTT.

This clonotype appeared many times. The rearrangement links TRBV7-2 to TRBJ2-3; D is unclear. The CDR3 consists of 14 residues. Trimming left V 0 bases short and J 3 bases short, with 7 bases between. The germline gives CDR1 SGHTA, CDR2 FQGNSA. In DNA, the CDR3 is TGTGCCAGCAGCTTAGCCGCTAGGACAGATACGCAGTATTTT. Translated: CASSLAARTDTQYF.

This clonotype was detected ten times or more. This chain links TRBV6-6 with TRBJ1-2, with no clear D. V dropped 6 bases and J dropped 4 bases, with 18 bases sitting between them. Germline V CDR1 and CDR2: MNHNY, SVGAGI (reference sequence). There are 15 residues in the CDR3. The CDR3 nucleotides read TGTGCCAGCAGAAAATTGACGGAACAATTCTATGGCTACACCTTC. It specifies CASRKLTEQFYGYTF.

This clonotype was detected ten times or more. The V gene is TRBV20-1, the J gene TRBJ2-3, with TRBD2 matching 13 bases. Germline V gene data show CDR1 as DFQATT and CDR2 as SNEGSKA (reference sequence). The CDR3 covers 15 residues. After removal of 1 base from V and 6 bases from J, the junction contained 4 bases not matched to a gene. The CDR3 DNA reads as TGCAGTGCTAGAGGACTAGCGGGAGGTTCGGATACGCAGTATTTT. Amino acid sequence: CSARGLAGGSDTQYF.

This clonotype was counted many times. The gene calls are TRBV21-1 and TRBJ2-7; the DNA was not used to check the table's D call, TRBD1. TRBV21-1 represents a pseudogene. The CDR3 is 11 amino acids. As DNA, the CDR3 is TGTGCCAGCAGCACCGGGACACGTTTCAGGGTC. Its translation is CASSTGTRFRV.

This clonotype appeared many times. This rearrangement joins TRBV27 to TRBJ1-4, with 10 bases that match TRBD1. V lost 3 bases to trimming and J lost 5 bases; unmatched junction nucleotides: 12. The CDR3 runs to 18 residues. Germline lookup yields CDR1 MNHEY and CDR2 SMNVEV (reference sequence). CDR3 nucleotide sequence: TGTGCCAGCAGTTTCGCCCGTCCCGGGACAGGGGAAAATGAAAAACTGTTTTTT. As protein: CASSFARPGTGENEKLFF.

This clonotype was picked up many times. The rearrangement links TRBV5-1 to TRBJ1-4; D is ambiguous. Germline V lookup: CDR1 SGHRS, CDR2 YFSETQ. V gave up 0 bases and J gave up 0 bases, with 6 bases separating them. The CDR3 runs to 15 residues. For the CDR3, the DNA is TGCGCCAGCAGCTTGGACGGAGCAACTAATGAAAAACTGTTTTTT. Protein: CASSLDGATNEKLFF.

This clonotype was seen repeatedly, ten times or more. This rearrangement joins TRBV27 to TRBJ1-5; a weak D match, TRBD1 (5 bases). CDR3 length: 16 residues. Germline CDR1 MNHEY, CDR2 SMNVEV (reference sequence). The V end lost 1 base, the J end lost 0 bases, and 10 bases lay between the germline ends. Here the CDR3 DNA reads TGTGCCAGCAGTTTATTGGGGGTCGATAGCAATCAGCCCCAGCATTTT. Translating it yields CASSLLGVDSNQPQHF.

This clonotype was seen many times. The gene calls are TRBV20-1 and TRBJ1-2; the D is unclear. Germline assignment: CDR1 DFQATT and CDR2 SNEGSKA (reference sequence). Trimming stripped 6 bases from V and 5 bases from J, with 19 bases between. CDR3 size: 14 residues. CDR3: CSAPPVGLGYGYTF. CDR3 coding DNA: TGCAGTGCCCCTCCCGTGGGTTTGGGATATGGCTACACCTTC.

This clonotype was seen ten or more times. This sequence joins TRBV5-1 and TRBJ1-2, with 7 bases aligning to TRBD1. The trim removed 4 bases at V and 7 bases at J, leaving 7 bases unmatched. This CDR3 spans 13 amino acids. CDR1 and CDR2 (germline): SGHRS, YFSETQ. The CDR3 reads CASSPAGQSGYTF. The CDR3 bases are TGCGCCAGCAGCCCCGCGGGACAGAGTGGCTACACCTTC.

This clonotype was picked up many times. J is TRBJ1-2 and V is TRBV3-1; 12 bases match TRBD1. Germline assignment: CDR1 LGHDT and CDR2 YNNKEL (reference sequence). The CDR3 has 17 residues. Trimming removed 0 bases from V and 8 bases from J; junction bases left unmatched: 10. As DNA, the CDR3 is TGTGCCAGCAGCCAAGATAAGGGGACAGGGGGCCGCCACGGCTACACCTTC. Translation: CASSQDKGTGGRHGYTF.

Ten or more counts support this clonotype. This chain connects TRBV27 to TRBJ2-3; perhaps TRBD2 as D (5 bases). V was trimmed by 5 bases and J by 3 bases, leaving 15 bases between them. The CDR3 runs 15 residues. Looked up from germline, CDR1 is MNHEY and CDR2 is SMNVEV (reference sequence). DNA of the CDR3: TGTGCCAGCAGTCTTTTTTATGGGAGTACAGATACGCAGTATTTT. It specifies CASSLFYGSTDTQYF.

In this sample, this clonotype turned up a few times. A read error may explain this, as a much larger clone is one base away. The rearrangement links TRBV20-1 to TRBJ1-4; 7 bases map to TRBD1. CDR3 size: 14 residues. The V gene's germline CDR1 is DFQATT and CDR2 SNEGSKA (reference sequence). V lost 4 bases, J lost 3 bases, and 5 bases stayed unmatched. This CDR3 is CSAIHGTANEKLFF. For the CDR3, the DNA is TGCAGTGCTATCCACGGGACAGCTAATGAAAAACTGTTTTTT.

This clonotype was counted ten times or more. The J gene is TRBJ2-3, the V gene TRBV11-3; TRBD2 aligns across 7 bases. From germline, CDR1 is SGHNT and CDR2 YENEEA. The CDR3 runs to 17 residues. J lost 3 bases, V lost 1 base, and 10 bases had no gene match. The CDR3 nucleotides read TGTGCCAGCAGCTTAGGAGTAGCGGGCCAGAAGACAGATACGCAGTATTTT. It specifies CASSLGVAGQKTDTQYF.

This clonotype was seen repeatedly, ten times or more. CDR3 coding DNA: TGTGCCAGCAGCTTAGCTTTGCGGTTTTCGGTTCAGTACTTC. Encoded protein: CASSLALRFSVQYF. The chain has TRBV7-6 and TRBJ2-4; D is uncertain. The germline V and J ends were trimmed by 0 bases and 11 bases, with 14 bases remaining between them. The CDR3 totals 14 residues. The V gene's germline CDR1 is SGHVS and CDR2 FNYEAQ.

This clonotype was picked up many times. V gene TRBV20-1 combines with J gene TRBJ1-5, with 9 bases fitting TRBD1. V shed 6 bases and J 9 bases; nucleotides not matched to a gene: 15. Germline CDR1 is DFQATT and CDR2 is SNEGSKA (reference sequence). CDR3 size: 15 residues. The CDR3, as DNA: TGCAGTGCCGTTTCGGACAGGGGAGTAGAGGGGCCCCAGCATTTT. It is translated as CSAVSDRGVEGPQHF.

This clonotype was detected ten times or more. J is TRBJ2-5 and V is TRBV5-1; D remains unclear. In germline, CDR1 is SGHRS, CDR2 YFSETQ. The CDR3 sequence is 14 residues long. Trimming left V 0 bases short and J 5 bases short, with 11 bases between. CDR3 in DNA: TGCGCCAGCAGCTTGGAACGCCCCGCGGAGACCCAGTACTTC. Translation: CASSLERPAETQYF. Full variable domain (outside the CDR3, taken from reference TRBV5-1 and TRBJ2-5): KAGVTQTPRYLIKTRGQQVTLSCSPISGHRSVSWYQQTPGQGLQFLFEYFSETQRNKGNFPGRFSGRQFSNSRSEMNVSTLELGDSALYLCASSLERPAETQYFGPGTRLLVL.

In this sample, this clonotype turned up a few times. The genes are TRBV5-5 and TRBJ1-1, with D perhaps TRBD1 (5 bases). The CDR3 totals 15 residues. CDR1 is SGHKS, CDR2 YYEKEE, per germline (reference sequence). Between the trimmed V and J ends, which lost 4 bases and 8 bases, there was a span of 21 bases. For the CDR3, the DNA is TGTGCCAGCAGCGACCGGGACCTTAAGGAGTCCGAAGCTTTCTTT. Protein sequence: CASSDRDLKESEAFF.

This clonotype was counted at least ten times. This rearrangement joins TRBV9 to TRBJ2-7, with 10 bases that match TRBD1. Germline CDR1 is SGDLS and CDR2 is YYNGEE. This CDR3 region has 16 residues. Trimming removed 4 bases from V and 2 bases from J; junction bases left unmatched: 9. CDR3 DNA: TGTGCCAGCAGCACCCTTACCGGGACAGGGGCCTACGAGCAGTACTTC. Residues: CASSTLTGTGAYEQYF. Full variable domain (missing parts from reference TRBV9 and TRBJ2-7): DSGVTQTPKHLITATGQRVTLRCSPRSGDLSVYWYQQSLDQGLQFLIQYYNGEERAKGNILERFSAQQFPDLHSELNLSSLELGDSALYFCASSTLTGTGAYEQYFGPGTRLTVT.

This clonotype was recorded many times. The V gene is TRBV5-1, the J gene TRBJ1-4; 9 bases are shared with TRBD1. Germline loops: CDR1 SGHRS, CDR2 YFSETQ. Unmatched junction bases numbered 2, after V lost 2 bases and J lost 6 bases. The CDR3 covers 14 residues. The CDR3 spells CASSFGTGHEKLFF. The CDR3 region has the DNA TGCGCCAGCAGCTTCGGGACAGGGCATGAAAAACTGTTTTTT.

This clonotype was detected ten times or more. CDR3 bases: TGTGCCAGTAGCCAAGGTACCGTCCTGACTTTC. This gives the protein CASSQGTVLTF. This chain connects TRBV19 to TRBJ2-6; D remains ambiguous. Between the trimmed V and J ends, which lost 6 bases and 12 bases, there was a span of 9 bases. This CDR3 is built from 11 residues. Per germline, CDR1 LNHDA and CDR2 SQIVND (reference sequence).

This clonotype was seen at least ten times. This rearrangement joins TRBV20-1 to TRBJ2-5; a weak D match, TRBD1 (7 bases). Germline V CDR1 and CDR2: DFQATT, SNEGSKA (reference sequence). The CDR3 contains 16 residues. Trimming stripped 4 bases from V and 5 bases from J, with 23 bases between. As DNA, the CDR3 is TGCAGTGCTATGGGGGGCTTACAGGGGAGAAGCGAGACCCAGTACTTC. Residues: CSAMGGLQGRSETQYF.

This clonotype was found many times. A read error may account for a junction end that differs from germline. The chain has TRBV6-5 and TRBJ1-6; tentatively, D is TRBD1 (5 bases). The CDR3 loop spans 20 amino acids. Germline CDR1 is MNHEY and CDR2 is SVGAGI. CDR3 sequence: CASTTWGFGRFGSYNSTLNF. The CDR3 bases are TGTGCCAGCACCACCTGGGGGTTCGGCAGGTTCGGCTCCTATAATTCAACCCTCAACTTT.

This clonotype appeared many times. The V call is TRBV20-1, the J call TRBJ2-7; D is undetermined. The V end was cut by 5 bases, the J end by 5 bases, with 10 bases between. Germline CDR1 DFQATT, CDR2 SNEGSKA (reference sequence). The CDR3 runs to 11 residues. CDR3 bases: TGCAGTGCTTCGTACCTGGACGAGCAGTACTTC. It codes for CSASYLDEQYF.

This clonotype was observed many times. This chain connects TRBV18 to TRBJ1-2; possible D gene TRBD1, 6 bases. The V end was cut by 4 bases, the J end by 6 bases, with 15 bases between. CDR3 size: 14 residues. CDR1 and CDR2 (germline): KGHSH, LQKENI. The CDR3 bases are TGTGCCAGCTCACTTACAGGGCCCCGGGATGGCTACACCTTC. Translation gives CASSLTGPRDGYTF.